The source of this TCR beta chain is a study of cytomegalovirus exposure and HLA in healthy donors. TCRdb's copy holds only in-frame clones and misses some; the assay was immunoSEQ multiplex PCR. Of 220,000 or so clones in the sample, just over 90% were seen once. Germline loops: CDR1 MNHEY, CDR2 SMNVEV (reference sequence). Trimming stripped 8 bases from V and 1 base from J, with 14 bases between. The CDR3 consists of 14 residues. A roughly 120-subject validation cohort, separate from the 666-subject first cohort, supplied the donors. V is TRBV27 and J is TRBJ2-5, with D perhaps TRBD1 (5 bases). Sample: PBMCs. The sequence came from a woman aged 18-29 years in good health and CMV-seronegative. CDR3 in DNA: TGTGCCAGCCCAGGATGGGGCCTCCAAGAGACCCAGTACTTC. Translated, it gives CASPGWGLQETQYF.